This T cell receptor beta chain derives from a study of PD-1 blockade in classical Hodgkin lymphoma. On the study more broadly: Nivolumab dosed at 3 mg/kg went to patients intravenously every 2 weeks.

Sequencing used immunoSEQ multiplex PCR; TCRdb keeps in-frame clones, though not all of them. Of around 25,000 clones detected, about two thirds appear once; the ten largest clones hold roughly 3.5%. As to time point: cycle 4 day 1 (C4D1), after 5 to 7 weeks of nivolumab. Every single patient, without exception, relapsed after autologous stem cell transplantation, and brentuximab vedotin exposure varied. CDR1 is LNHDA and CDR2 is SQIVND in the germline V gene (reference sequence). V shed 6 bases, J shed 3 bases, and the junction held 3 bases outside the gene matches. The CDR3 spans 13 residues. The receptor comes from a human donor with classical Hodgkin lymphoma. The rearrangement uses TRBV19 and TRBJ1-2; 8 nucleotides agree with TRBD1. The sequenced sample was peripheral blood mononuclear cells (PBMCs), obtained before the fourth cycle of nivolumab. The CDR3 region is CASSLQGDYGYTF. In DNA form, the CDR3 reads TGTGCCAGTAGCCTACAGGGGGACTATGGCTACACCTTC.